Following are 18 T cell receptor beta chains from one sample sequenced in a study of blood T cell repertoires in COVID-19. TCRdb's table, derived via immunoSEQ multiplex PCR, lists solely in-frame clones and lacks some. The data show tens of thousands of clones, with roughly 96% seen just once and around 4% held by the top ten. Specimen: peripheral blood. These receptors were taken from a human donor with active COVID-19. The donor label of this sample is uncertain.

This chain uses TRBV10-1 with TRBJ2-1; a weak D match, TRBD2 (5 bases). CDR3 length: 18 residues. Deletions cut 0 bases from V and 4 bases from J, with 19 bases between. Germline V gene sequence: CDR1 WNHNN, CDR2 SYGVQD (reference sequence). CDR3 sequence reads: CASSESWRLRGSYNEQFF. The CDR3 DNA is TGCGCCAGCAGTGAGTCATGGAGATTACGGGGATCATACAATGAGCAGTTCTTC.

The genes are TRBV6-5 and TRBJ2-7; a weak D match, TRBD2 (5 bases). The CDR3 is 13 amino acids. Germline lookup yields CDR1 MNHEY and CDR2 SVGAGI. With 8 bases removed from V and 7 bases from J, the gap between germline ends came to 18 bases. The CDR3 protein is CASVPSGNREQYF. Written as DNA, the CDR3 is TGTGCCAGCGTGCCTTCCGGGAATAGGGAGCAGTACTTC.

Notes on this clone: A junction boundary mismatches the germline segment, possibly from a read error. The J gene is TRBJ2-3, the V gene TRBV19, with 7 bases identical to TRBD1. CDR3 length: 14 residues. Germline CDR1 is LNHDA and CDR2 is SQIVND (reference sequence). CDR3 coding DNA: TGTGCCAGTAGTATAGCCCCAACAGGGGTGCCTTCGGATTTT. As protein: CASSIAPTGVPSDF.

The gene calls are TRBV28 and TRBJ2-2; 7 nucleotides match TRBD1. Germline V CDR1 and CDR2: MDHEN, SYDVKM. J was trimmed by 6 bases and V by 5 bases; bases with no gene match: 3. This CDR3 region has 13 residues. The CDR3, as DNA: TGTGCCAGCAGTCCGACAGGGTCCGGGGAGCTGTTTTTT. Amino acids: CASSPTGSGELFF. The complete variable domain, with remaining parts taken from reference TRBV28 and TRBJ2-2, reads DVKVTQSSRYLVKRTGEKVFLECVQDMDHENMFWYRQDPGLGLRLIYFSYDVKMKEKGDIPEGYSVSREKKERFSLILESASTNQTSMYLCASSPTGSGELFFGEGSRLTVL.

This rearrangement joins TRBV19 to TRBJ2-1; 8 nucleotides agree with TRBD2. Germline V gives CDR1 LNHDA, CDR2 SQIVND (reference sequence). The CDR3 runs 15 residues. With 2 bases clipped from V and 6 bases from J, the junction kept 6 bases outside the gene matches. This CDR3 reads CASSISGGPGNEQFF. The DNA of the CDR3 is TGTGCCAGTAGTATAAGCGGGGGCCCCGGCAATGAGCAGTTCTTC. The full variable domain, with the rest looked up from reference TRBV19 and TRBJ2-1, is DGGITQSPKYLFRKEGQNVTLSCEQNLNHDAMYWYRQDPGQGLRLIYYSQIVNDFQKGDIAEGYSVSREKKESFPLTVTSAQKNPTAFYLCASSISGGPGNEQFFGPGTRLTVL.

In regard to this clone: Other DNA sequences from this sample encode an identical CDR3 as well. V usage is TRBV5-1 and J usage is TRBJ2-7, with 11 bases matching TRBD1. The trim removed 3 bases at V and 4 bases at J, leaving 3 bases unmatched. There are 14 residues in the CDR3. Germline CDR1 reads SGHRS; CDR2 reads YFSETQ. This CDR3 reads CASSSGTGGYEQYF. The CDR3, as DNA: TGCGCCAGCAGCTCAGGGACAGGGGGGTACGAGCAGTACTTC.

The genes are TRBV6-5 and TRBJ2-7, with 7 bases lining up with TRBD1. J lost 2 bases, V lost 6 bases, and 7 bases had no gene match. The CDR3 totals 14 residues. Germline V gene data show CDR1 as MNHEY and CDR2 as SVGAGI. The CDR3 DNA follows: TGTGCCAGCAGCAGAACCGGGACAGCCTACGAGCAGTACTTC. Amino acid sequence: CASSRTGTAYEQYF.

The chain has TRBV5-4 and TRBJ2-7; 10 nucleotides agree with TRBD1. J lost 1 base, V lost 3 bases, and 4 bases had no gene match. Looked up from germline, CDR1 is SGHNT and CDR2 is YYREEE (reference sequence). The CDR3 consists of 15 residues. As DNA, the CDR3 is TGTGCCAGCAGCTCCGGACAGGGGGGATCCTACGAGCAGTACTTC. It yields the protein CASSSGQGGSYEQYF.

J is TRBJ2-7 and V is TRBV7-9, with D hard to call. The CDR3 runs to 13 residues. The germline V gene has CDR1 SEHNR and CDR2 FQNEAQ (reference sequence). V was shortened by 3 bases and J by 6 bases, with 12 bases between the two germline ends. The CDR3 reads CASSLYAGVEQYF. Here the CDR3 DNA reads TGTGCCAGCAGCTTGTACGCTGGAGTCGAGCAGTACTTC.

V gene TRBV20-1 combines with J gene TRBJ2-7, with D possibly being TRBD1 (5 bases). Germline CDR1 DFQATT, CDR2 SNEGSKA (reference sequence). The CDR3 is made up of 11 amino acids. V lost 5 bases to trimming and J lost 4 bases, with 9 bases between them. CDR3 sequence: CSAQGAYEQYF. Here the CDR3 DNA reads TGCAGTGCTCAGGGTGCGTACGAGCAGTACTTC.

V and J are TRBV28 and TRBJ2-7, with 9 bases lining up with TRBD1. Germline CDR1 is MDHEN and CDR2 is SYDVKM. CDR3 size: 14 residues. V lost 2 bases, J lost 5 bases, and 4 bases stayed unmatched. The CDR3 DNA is TGTGCCAGCAGTTTAGGGGACAGGGTAAACGAGCAGTACTTC. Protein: CASSLGDRVNEQYF. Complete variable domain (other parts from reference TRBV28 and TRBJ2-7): DVKVTQSSRYLVKRTGEKVFLECVQDMDHENMFWYRQDPGLGLRLIYFSYDVKMKEKGDIPEGYSVSREKKERFSLILESASTNQTSMYLCASSLGDRVNEQYFGPGTRLTVT.

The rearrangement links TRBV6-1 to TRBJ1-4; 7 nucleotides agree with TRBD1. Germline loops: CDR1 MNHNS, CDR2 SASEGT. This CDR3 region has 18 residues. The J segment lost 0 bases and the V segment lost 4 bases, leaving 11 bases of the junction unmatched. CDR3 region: CASSAPGGSSATNEKLFF. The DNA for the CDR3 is TGTGCCAGCAGTGCACCAGGGGGTTCTTCCGCAACTAATGAAAAACTGTTTTTT.

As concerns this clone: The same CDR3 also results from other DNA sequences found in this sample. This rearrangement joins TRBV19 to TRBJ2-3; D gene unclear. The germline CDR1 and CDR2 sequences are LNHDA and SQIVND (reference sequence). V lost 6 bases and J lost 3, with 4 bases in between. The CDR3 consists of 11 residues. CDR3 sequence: CASRSTDTQYF. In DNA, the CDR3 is TGTGCCAGTAGATCAACAGATACGCAGTATTTT.

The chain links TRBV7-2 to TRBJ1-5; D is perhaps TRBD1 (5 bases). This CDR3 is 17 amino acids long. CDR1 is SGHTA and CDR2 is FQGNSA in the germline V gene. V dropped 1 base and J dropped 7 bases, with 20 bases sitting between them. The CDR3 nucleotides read TGTGCCAGCAGCTTAGTTGGGGCGGGGGATTTCTCGCAGCCCCAGCATTTT. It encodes CASSLVGAGDFSQPQHF.

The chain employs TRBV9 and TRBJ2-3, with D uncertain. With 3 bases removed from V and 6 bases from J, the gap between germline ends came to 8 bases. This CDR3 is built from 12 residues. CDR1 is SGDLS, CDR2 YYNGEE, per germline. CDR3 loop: CASSAPRDTQYF. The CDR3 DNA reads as TGTGCCAGCAGCGCTCCCCGGGATACGCAGTATTTT.

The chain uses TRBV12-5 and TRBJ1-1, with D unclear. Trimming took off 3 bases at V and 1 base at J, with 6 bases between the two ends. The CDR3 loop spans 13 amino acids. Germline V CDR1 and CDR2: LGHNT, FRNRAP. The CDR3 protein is CASGFNTNTEAFF. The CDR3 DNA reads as TGTGCTAGTGGTTTCAACACGAACACTGAAGCTTTCTTT. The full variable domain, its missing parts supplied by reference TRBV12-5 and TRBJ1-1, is DARVTQTPRHKVTEMGQEVTMRCQPILGHNTVFWYRQTMMQGLELLAYFRNRAPLDDSGMPKDRFSAEMPDATLATLKIQPSEPRDSAVYFCASGFNTNTEAFFGQGTRLTVV.

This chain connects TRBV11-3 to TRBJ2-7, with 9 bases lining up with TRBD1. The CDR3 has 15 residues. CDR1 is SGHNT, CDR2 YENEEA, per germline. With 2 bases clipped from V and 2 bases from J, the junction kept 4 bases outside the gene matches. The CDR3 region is CASSLTGGGTYEQYF. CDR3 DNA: TGTGCCAGCAGCTTAACAGGGGGCGGAACCTACGAGCAGTACTTC.

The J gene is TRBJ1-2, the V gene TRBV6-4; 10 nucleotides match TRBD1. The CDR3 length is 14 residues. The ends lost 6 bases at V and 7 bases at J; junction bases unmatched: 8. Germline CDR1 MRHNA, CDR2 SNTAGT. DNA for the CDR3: TGTGCCAGCAGACAGGACAGGGGGTTCGGTGGCTACACCTTC. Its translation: CASRQDRGFGGYTF.